Listed below are T cell receptor beta chains from one sample, sequenced in a study of T cell repertoires in cytomegalovirus infection. TCRdb re-derived calls from the reads in MiXCR, one entry per CDR3 protein. The repertoire holds approximately 97,000 distinct CDR3 sequences, with approximately 16% as singletons. The sample comprised PBMCs. The source of these receptors is a human donor in good health (CMV status not recorded). Some clones in this sample may be carry-over from other donors' samples. Both conserved end residues are part of each CDR3. Fields, in order: CDR3 protein, CDR3 DNA, clone size, CDR3 length, J gene, V gene, D gene. A D gene is named only where the DNA matches it firmly. Size is omitted from some rows. Given values are once, few, many or a class for expanded clones.

CDR3: CAFRDGTENTIYF
DNA: TGTGCCTTCCGGGACGGAACTGAAAACACCATATATTTT
size: .
length: 13
J: TRBJ1-3
V: TRBV6-6
D: .

CDR3: CASSPRAGLSTGELFF
DNA: TGTGCCAGCAGCCCCAGGGCGGGACTTAGCACCGGGGAGCTGTTTTTT
size: few
length: 16
J: TRBJ2-2
V: TRBV7-3
D: .

CDR3: CASSLAGGSQETQYF
DNA: TGTGCCAGCAGTTTGGCGGGGGGTAGCCAAGAGACCCAGTACTTC
size: .
length: 15
J: TRBJ2-5
V: TRBV12-3/TRBV12-4
D: TRBD2

CDR3: CAWIGMGSWNGYTF
DNA: TGTGCCTGGATAGGTATGGGCTCCTGGAATGGCTACACCTTC
size: .
length: 14
J: TRBJ1-2
V: TRBV30
D: .

CDR3: CASSLMQGDTEAFF
DNA: TGTGCCAGCAGCTTGATGCAGGGAGACACTGAAGCTTTCTTT
size: many
length: 14
J: TRBJ1-1
V: TRBV7-2
D: .

CDR3: CASSLATDQPQHF
DNA: TGCGCCAGCAGCTTGGCGACTGATCAGCCCCAGCATTTT
size: few
length: 13
J: TRBJ1-5
V: TRBV5-1
D: .

CDR3: CASSSRQGINEQYF
DNA: TGTGCCAGCAGCTCTCGACAGGGTATCAACGAGCAGTACTTC
size: many
length: 14
J: TRBJ2-7
V: TRBV7-2
D: TRBD1

CDR3: CSARGGNEQFF
DNA: TGCAGTGCTCGCGGGGGGAATGAGCAGTTCTTC
size: .
length: 11
J: TRBJ2-1
V: TRBV20-1
D: TRBD2

CDR3: CASSHFRTGGNTEAFF
DNA: TGTGCCAGCAGTCACTTTCGGACAGGGGGTAACACTGAAGCTTTCTTT
size: .
length: 16
J: TRBJ1-1
V: TRBV12-3/TRBV12-4
D: TRBD1

CDR3: CASSETGAEAFF
DNA: TGTGCCAGCAGTGAGACAGGGGCTGAAGCTTTCTTT
size: .
length: 12
J: TRBJ1-1
V: TRBV25-1
D: TRBD1

CDR3: CSARGYRGNQPQHF
DNA: TGCAGTGCTAGAGGTTACCGGGGCAATCAGCCCCAGCATTTT
size: many
length: 14
J: TRBJ1-5
V: TRBV20-1
D: .

CDR3: CAVRSGETQYF
DNA: TGTGCCGTCCGGTCTGGAGAGACCCAGTACTTC
size: .
length: 11
J: TRBJ2-5
V: TRBV10-3
D: .

CDR3: CASTTGGTTYEQYF
DNA: TGTGCCAGTACAACAGGGGGCACGACCTACGAGCAGTACTTC
size: many
length: 14
J: TRBJ2-7
V: TRBV7-2
D: TRBD1

CDR3: CASSSKSGANVLTF
DNA: TGTGCCAGCAGCTCTAAATCTGGGGCCAACGTCCTGACTTTC
size: once
length: 14
J: TRBJ2-6
V: TRBV11-2
D: .